These T cell receptor beta chains were read from a single sample in a study of cytomegalovirus exposure and HLA in healthy donors. Profiling relied on immunoSEQ multiplex PCR, and the TCRdb table lists in-frame clones only, not all of them. The table records some 56,000 clones, 90% to 95% of them present only once. Sequenced sample: PBMCs. These receptor sequences come from a man younger than 35 in good health and CMV-seronegative. Both conserved end residues are part of each CDR3. The D gene is left open where the match is weak. Clone size is shown for a subset of rows, as once, few, many or a class of expanded clone.

D: TRBD2
V: TRBV19
size: -
J: TRBJ2-1
CDR3: CASSASLAGAWEQFF
DNA: TGTGCCAGTAGTGCGTCACTAGCGGGAGCGTGGGAGCAGTTCTTC

D: TRBD1
V: TRBV7-2
size: -
J: TRBJ2-7
CDR3: CASSLSGGYEQYF
DNA: TGTGCCAGCAGCTTATCAGGGGGCTACGAGCAGTACTTC

D: TRBD2
V: TRBV19
size: -
J: TRBJ2-1
CDR3: CASSSSAGGYNEQFF
DNA: TGTGCCAGTAGCAGCTCAGCGGGGGGCTACAATGAGCAGTTCTTC

D: -
V: TRBV10-2
size: -
J: TRBJ2-5
CDR3: CASSPILVQETQYF
DNA: TGCGCCAGCAGCCCCATACTAGTTCAAGAGACCCAGTACTTC

D: TRBD2
V: TRBV28
size: -
J: TRBJ2-5
CDR3: CASSPLTSGTSGFQETQYF
DNA: TGTGCCAGCAGCCCTCTAACCTCCGGGACTAGCGGGTTTCAAGAGACCCAGTACTTC

D: -
V: TRBV25-1
size: once
J: TRBJ2-7
CDR3: CASSSLSYEQYF
DNA: TGTGCCAGCAGTTCTCTCTCCTACGAGCAGTACTTC

D: -
V: TRBV11-2
size: once
J: TRBJ2-2
CDR3: CASSLVDRNTGELFF
DNA: TGTGCCAGCAGCTTAGTAGACAGGAACACCGGGGAGCTGTTTTTT

D: -
V: TRBV28
size: -
J: TRBJ1-5
CDR3: CASSPIDQPQHF
DNA: TGTGCCAGTAGCCCTATAGACCAGCCCCAGCATTTT

D: -
V: TRBV7-9
size: -
J: TRBJ2-1
CDR3: CASSQIQGAEQFF
DNA: TGTGCCAGCAGCCAGATCCAAGGGGCTGAGCAGTTCTTC

D: TRBD1
V: TRBV9
size: -
J: TRBJ2-5
CDR3: CASSVGGQGMRETQYF
DNA: TGTGCCAGCAGCGTAGGCGGACAGGGCATGAGGGAGACCCAGTACTTC

D: -
V: TRBV27
size: -
J: TRBJ2-7
CDR3: CASSHPWTETYEQYF
DNA: TGTGCCAGCAGCCACCCGTGGACAGAGACCTACGAGCAGTACTTC

D: -
V: TRBV21-1
size: -
J: TRBJ2-1
CDR3: CASSNQGLAGGLDSYNEQFF
DNA: TGTGCCAGCAGCAACCAAGGACTAGCGGGAGGGCTAGACTCCTACAATGAGCAGTTCTTC

D: -
V: TRBV14
size: -
J: TRBJ2-3
CDR3: CASSQDGTDTQYF
DNA: TGTGCCAGCAGCCAAGATGGCACCGATACGCAGTATTTT

D: -
V: TRBV5-1
size: -
J: TRBJ2-1
CDR3: CASSPWGREREQFF
DNA: TGCGCCAGCAGCCCCTGGGGGCGGGAGCGTGAGCAGTTCTTC

D: TRBD1
V: TRBV6-5
size: -
J: TRBJ2-7
CDR3: CASSYEGQPPYEQYF
DNA: TGTGCCAGCAGTTACGAGGGACAGCCCCCCTACGAGCAGTACTTC

D: TRBD1
V: TRBV7-9
size: -
J: TRBJ2-7
CDR3: CASHPGTGNYEQYF
DNA: TGTGCCAGCCACCCCGGGACAGGGAACTACGAGCAGTACTTC

D: -
V: TRBV5-6
size: -
J: TRBJ2-7
CDR3: CASSQTLGTYEQYF
DNA: TGTGCCAGCAGTCAGACCCTGGGCACCTACGAGCAGTACTTC

D: TRBD2
V: TRBV15
size: -
J: TRBJ2-7
CDR3: CATGGTIYEQYF
DNA: TGTGCCACCGGTGGGACTATTTACGAGCAGTACTTC

D: -
V: TRBV6-5
size: -
J: TRBJ1-4
CDR3: CASSLSPYEKLFF
DNA: TGTGCCAGCAGTTTATCCCCCTATGAAAAACTGTTTTTT

D: TRBD2
V: TRBV4-3
size: -
J: TRBJ2-5
CDR3: CASSQGGSGRAVETQYF
DNA: TGCGCCAGCAGCCAAGGAGGTAGCGGGAGGGCCGTAGAGACCCAGTACTTC

D: -
V: TRBV7-6
size: -
J: TRBJ2-7
CDR3: CASSLAGAGFGQYF
DNA: TGTGCCAGCAGCTTAGCGGGTGCGGGATTCGGGCAGTACTTC

D: TRBD1
V: TRBV5-1
size: -
J: TRBJ1-1
CDR3: CASSFGTGLNTEAFF
DNA: TGCGCCAGCAGCTTTGGGACAGGATTGAACACTGAAGCTTTCTTT

D: -
V: TRBV29-1
size: -
J: TRBJ1-2
CDR3: CSVDSPYYGYTF
DNA: TGCAGCGTTGACTCTCCCTATTATGGCTACACCTTC

D: TRBD2
V: TRBV28
size: -
J: TRBJ2-7
CDR3: CASSFHFGTRVAYEQYF
DNA: TGTGCCAGCAGTTTCCATTTCGGGACTAGGGTGGCCTACGAGCAGTACTTC